The 19 T cell receptor beta chains in this list originate from one sample, sequenced in a study of OX40 agonist ivuxolimab in advanced cancers. Method: immunoSEQ multiplex PCR; TCRdb's copy keeps in-frame clones and lacks some. This table has about 65,000 clones, about nine tenths appearing once. The sequencing here drew on CD4+ or CD8+ T cells sorted from blood, taken in a trial of the OX40 agonist ivuxolimab. All receptors derive from an adult with an advanced solid tumor such as melanoma, head and neck, liver or kidney cancer.

The CDR3 spells CASRRDRYYEQYF. DNA of the CDR3: TGTGCCAGCAGGCGGGACAGGTACTACGAGCAGTACTTC. The gene calls are TRBV6-5 and TRBJ2-7; 8 bases are shared with TRBD1. The germline V gene encodes CDR1 MNHEY and CDR2 SVGAGI. CDR3 length equals 13 residues. With V trimmed by 6 bases and J by 3 bases, 4 bases remained unmatched.

This clone occurred once. The V and J genes are TRBV5-4 and TRBJ2-3, with TRBD2 matching 11 bases. This CDR3 region has 12 residues. Unmatched junction bases numbered 7, after V lost 4 bases and J lost 15 bases. Looked up from germline, CDR1 is SGHNT and CDR2 is YYREEE (reference sequence). The CDR3 DNA sequence: TGTGCCAGCAGCGACACTAGCGGGAGAGATTATTTT. Its protein product is CASSDTSGRDYF.

This chain joins TRBV18 and TRBJ2-2; D unclear. Per the germline V gene, CDR1 is KGHSH and CDR2 is LQKENI. The CDR3 totals 15 residues. The V and J ends lost 3 bases and 4 bases respectively, with 12 bases between them. The CDR3 sequence is CASSPASVGTGELFF. DNA for the CDR3: TGTGCCAGCTCACCTGCCAGCGTGGGCACCGGGGAGCTGTTTTTT. The variable domain in full, completed from reference TRBV18 and TRBJ2-2, reads NAGVMQNPRHLVRRRGQEARLRCSPMKGHSHVYWYRQLPEEGLKFMVYLQKENIIDESGMPKERFSAEFPKEGPSILRIQQVVRGDSAAYFCASSPASVGTGELFFGEGSRLTVL.

The chain links TRBV7-8 to TRBJ2-7; 7 bases match TRBD1. The germline V gene encodes CDR1 SGHVS and CDR2 FQNEAQ. V gave up 5 bases and J gave up 5 bases; unmatched junction bases: 3. The CDR3 spans 12 residues. The CDR3 coding sequence is TGTGCCAGCAGCCAGGGGGTCGACGAGCAGTACTTC. Its translation: CASSQGVDEQYF.

This sequence joins TRBV27 and TRBJ2-2, with 9 bases matching TRBD1. The ends lost 4 bases at V and 4 bases at J; junction bases unmatched: 4. The CDR3 covers 15 residues. Germline lookup yields CDR1 MNHEY and CDR2 SMNVEV (reference sequence). In nucleotides, the CDR3 is TGTGCCAGCAGTTGGGGACAGGGAGGCACCGGGGAGCTGTTTTTT. Translation gives CASSWGQGGTGELFF.

The V gene is TRBV6-1, the J gene TRBJ1-5; no firm D call. The CDR3 contains 13 residues. The germline gives CDR1 MNHNS, CDR2 SASEGT. Trimming removed 1 base at V and 7 bases at J, with 8 bases between. CDR3 sequence reads: CASSEEGGQPQHF. CDR3 sequence (DNA): TGTGCCAGCAGTGAAGAGGGTGGGCAGCCCCAGCATTTT.

This rearrangement joins TRBV5-8 to TRBJ2-7; 9 bases are a match to TRBD1. This CDR3 is 17 amino acids long. CDR1 is SGHTS and CDR2 is YDEGEE in the germline V gene. The V and J ends lost 1 base and 2 bases, in that order; junction bases with no gene match: 10. Here the CDR3 reads CASSLFYGRDRAYEQYF. The CDR3 nucleotides read TGTGCCAGCAGCTTGTTTTACGGTAGGGACAGGGCCTACGAGCAGTACTTC.

The chain couples TRBV9 to TRBJ2-2; the D gene could be TRBD1 or TRBD2 (5 bases each). The CDR3 runs 17 residues. V was cut by 2 bases and J by 1 base, with 15 bases left in between. CDR1 SGDLS and CDR2 YYNGEE come from the germline V gene. The CDR3 loop reads CASSVLSGTVNTGELFF. The CDR3 nucleotides are TGTGCCAGCAGCGTCCTCTCGGGGACGGTGAACACCGGGGAGCTGTTTTTT.

The chain carries TRBV6-1 and TRBJ1-1; D unclear. The germline V gene has CDR1 MNHNS and CDR2 SASEGT. This CDR3 is built from 13 residues. The germline V and J ends were trimmed by 8 bases and 3 bases, with 13 bases remaining between them. The CDR3 loop is CASLKGSYTEAFF. CDR3 nucleotides: TGTGCCAGCCTAAAAGGGAGCTACACTGAAGCTTTCTTT.

V usage is TRBV9 and J usage is TRBJ2-2; 7 bases agree with TRBD2. J gave up 6 bases and V 0 bases, and 11 bases lay outside the gene matches. Germline V gives CDR1 SGDLS, CDR2 YYNGEE. The CDR3 has 17 amino acids. CDR3 protein: CASSVATGGSESGELFF. The CDR3 DNA reads TGTGCCAGCAGCGTAGCTACTGGCGGGAGTGAGTCCGGGGAGCTGTTTTTT.

This clone has just a few counts. The chain carries TRBV6-6 and TRBJ1-6; D uncertain. Germline V gives CDR1 MNHNY, CDR2 SVGAGI (reference sequence). Trimming shortened V by 8 bases and J by 9 bases, and 8 bases separated the two germline ends. The CDR3 covers 11 residues. The CDR3, as DNA: TGTGCCAGCGGGGAGGGTTCACCCCTCCACTTT. It translates to CASGEGSPLHF.

The CDR3 DNA reads TGTGCCAGCAGTTCAAGACAGGGGGATGGCTACACCTTC. Protein: CASSSRQGDGYTF. V gene TRBV27 combines with J gene TRBJ1-2, with 9 nucleotides matching TRBD1. Germline loops: CDR1 MNHEY, CDR2 SMNVEV (reference sequence). V was clipped by 4 bases and J by 6 bases; unmatched bases: 3. This CDR3 has 13 amino acids.

This clone was seen more than once but under ten times. The chain carries TRBV2 and TRBJ1-6, with 10 bases identical to TRBD1. This CDR3 is 13 amino acids long. The germline V gene encodes CDR1 SNHLY and CDR2 FYNNEI. Losses at the gene ends were 6 bases for V and 9 bases for J; bases not matched to a gene: 2. DNA of the CDR3: TGTGCCAGCAGGGGACAGGGGCGTTCACCCCTCCACTTT. It yields the protein CASRGQGRSPLHF.

About this clone itself: Other DNA sequences in this sample translate to the same CDR3. The V and J genes are TRBV7-2 and TRBJ1-1; no clear D gene. The CDR3 runs to 14 residues. CDR1 and CDR2 from the germline V gene are SGHTA and FQGNSA. Trimming left V 3 bases short and J 4 bases short, with 12 bases between. CDR3 protein: CASSFKGLVTEAFF. The CDR3 nucleotides read TGTGCCAGCAGCTTCAAAGGGCTAGTCACTGAAGCTTTCTTT.

This sequence joins TRBV6-6 and TRBJ2-7, with TRBD1 identical over 7 bases. V lost 6 bases, J lost 1 base, and 9 bases stayed unmatched. The germline V gene has CDR1 MNHNY and CDR2 SVGAGI (reference sequence). This CDR3 contains 15 residues. CDR3 sequence: CASSPRPGGSYEQYF. CDR3 coding DNA: TGTGCCAGCAGCCCCCGGCCAGGGGGTTCCTACGAGCAGTACTTC.

This clone was recorded only once. The CDR3 loop is CASSYTPGPMQYF. CDR3 nucleotides: TGTGCCAGCAGTTACACCCCAGGGCCGATGCAGTACTTC. The chain joins TRBV6-8 to TRBJ2-7; weak D call: TRBD1 (5 bases). The V end lost 2 bases, the J end lost 9 bases, and 14 bases lay between the germline ends. The germline gives CDR1 MNHGY, CDR2 SAAAGT. This CDR3 has 13 amino acids.

CDR3: CASSRGTSGPETQYF. The CDR3 DNA reads as TGTGCCAGCAGCCGGGGGACTAGCGGGCCAGAGACCCAGTACTTC. The chain couples TRBV7-2 to TRBJ2-5; 12 bases match TRBD2. V lost 5 bases and J lost 4; bases outside the gene matches: 5. Germline-derived CDR1 and CDR2 are SGHTA and FQGNSA. The CDR3 covers 15 residues.

This rearrangement joins TRBV5-1 to TRBJ2-1, with D maybe TRBD2 (6 bases). Germline CDR1 and CDR2: SGHRS and YFSETQ. V gave up 0 bases and J gave up 2 bases, with 9 bases separating them. There are 15 residues in the CDR3. This CDR3 reads CASSLVAGTYNEQFF. CDR3 coding DNA: TGCGCCAGCAGCTTGGTTGCGGGAACCTACAATGAGCAGTTCTTC.

V gene TRBV6-1 combines with J gene TRBJ1-4, with D possibly being TRBD1 (5 bases). CDR1 and CDR2 from the germline V gene are MNHNS and SASEGT. The CDR3 loop spans 13 amino acids. The V gene lost 4 bases and the J gene lost 7 bases, with 10 bases spanning the gap. The CDR3, as DNA: TGTGCCAGCAGTGCAGGGATCAGTGAAAAACTGTTTTTT. Translation: CASSAGISEKLFF.